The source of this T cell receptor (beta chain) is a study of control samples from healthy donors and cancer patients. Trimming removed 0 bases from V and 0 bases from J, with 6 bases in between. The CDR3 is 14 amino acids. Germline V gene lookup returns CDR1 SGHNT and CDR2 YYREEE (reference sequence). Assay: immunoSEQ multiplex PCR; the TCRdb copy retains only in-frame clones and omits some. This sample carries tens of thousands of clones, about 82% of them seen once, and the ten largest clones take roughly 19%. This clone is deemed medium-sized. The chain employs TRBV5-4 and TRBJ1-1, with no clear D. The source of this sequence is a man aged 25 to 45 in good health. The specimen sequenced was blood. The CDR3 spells CASSLGAMNTEAFF. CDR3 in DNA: TGTGCCAGCAGCTTGGGGGCGATGAACACTGAAGCTTTCTTT.